A selection of T cell receptor beta chains follows, all from one sample in a study of shared clonotypes between healthy human individuals. Method: immunoSEQ multiplex PCR; TCRdb's copy keeps in-frame clones and lacks some. The data contain more than 850,000 clones, 78% of them singletons. Sequencing was done on a sample of memory CD4+ T cells from PBMCs. The origin of the receptors is a man aged 18 to 29 in good health. Some clones in this sample may be carry-over from other donors' samples. Each CDR3 is given with its conserved first and last residue. D genes are given only for firm matches. Clone size, where shown, is once, few, many, or a class for clones that have expanded.

abundance,j_gene,d_gene,v_gene,CDR3aa,CDR3nt
.,TRBJ1-5,.,TRBV5-1,CASSSTGNSNQPQHF,TGCGCCAGCAGCAGTACAGGGAATAGCAATCAGCCCCAGCATTTT
once,TRBJ2-7,TRBD2,TRBV28,CASSSAGTSGYRAYEQYF,TGTGCCAGCAGTTCCGCCGGGACTAGCGGGTACCGAGCTTACGAGCAGTACTTC
.,TRBJ2-3,.,TRBV25-1,CASSGGGHTDTQYF,TGTGCCAGCAGTGGGGGGGGCCACACAGATACGCAGTATTTT
.,TRBJ2-7,.,TRBV6-1,CASNLQAYAYEQYF,TGTGCCAGCAATCTACAGGCTTACGCCTACGAGCAGTACTTC
.,TRBJ1-1,.,TRBV2,CASSTIMNTEAFF,TGTGCCAGCAGTACCATCATGAACACTGAAGCTTTCTTT
.,TRBJ2-7,.,TRBV14,CASSQAWRGGSYEQYF,TGTGCCAGCAGCCAGGCCTGGAGGGGAGGAAGTTACGAGCAGTACTTC
.,TRBJ1-1,TRBD1,TRBV19,CASRNRDRPKAFF,TGTGCCAGTAGAAACCGGGACAGACCTAAAGCTTTCTTT
few,TRBJ1-5,TRBD1,TRBV4-1,CASSQSDRAGSQPQHF,TGCGCCAGCAGCCAGTCGGACAGGGCAGGGTCTCAGCCCCAGCATTTT
.,TRBJ2-7,.,TRBV27,CASSSRGKEQYF,TGTGCCAGCAGTTCCAGGGGAAAGGAGCAGTACTTC
.,TRBJ2-3,.,TRBV11-2,CASSFLTGAGGADTQYF,TGTGCCAGCAGCTTTTTAACAGGGGCAGGAGGGGCAGATACGCAGTATTTT